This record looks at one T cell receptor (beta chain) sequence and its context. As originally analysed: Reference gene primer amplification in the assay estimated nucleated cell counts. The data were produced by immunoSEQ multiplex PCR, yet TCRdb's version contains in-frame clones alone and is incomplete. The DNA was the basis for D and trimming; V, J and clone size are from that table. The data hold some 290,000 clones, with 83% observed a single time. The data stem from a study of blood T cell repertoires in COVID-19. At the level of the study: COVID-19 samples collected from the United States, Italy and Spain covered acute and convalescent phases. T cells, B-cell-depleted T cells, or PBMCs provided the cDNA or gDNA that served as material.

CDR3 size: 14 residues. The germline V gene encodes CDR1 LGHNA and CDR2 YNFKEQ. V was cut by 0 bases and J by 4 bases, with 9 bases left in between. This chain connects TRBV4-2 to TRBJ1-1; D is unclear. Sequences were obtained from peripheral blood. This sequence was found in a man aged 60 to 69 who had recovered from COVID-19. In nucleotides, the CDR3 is TGTGCCAGCAGCCAAGATCGCGTAACCACTGAAGCTTTCTTT. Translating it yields CASSQDRVTTEAFF.